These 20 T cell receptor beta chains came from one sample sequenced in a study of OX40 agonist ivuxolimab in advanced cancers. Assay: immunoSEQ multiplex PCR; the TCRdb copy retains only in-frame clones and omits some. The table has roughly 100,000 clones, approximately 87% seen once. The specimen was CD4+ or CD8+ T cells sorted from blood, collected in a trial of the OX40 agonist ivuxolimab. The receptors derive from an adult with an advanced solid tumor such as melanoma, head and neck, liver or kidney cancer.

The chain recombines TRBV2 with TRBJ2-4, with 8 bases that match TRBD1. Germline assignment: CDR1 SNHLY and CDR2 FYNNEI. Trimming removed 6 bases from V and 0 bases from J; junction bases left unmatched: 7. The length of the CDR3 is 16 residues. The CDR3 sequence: CASRTGEVLAKNIQYF. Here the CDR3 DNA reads TGTGCCAGCAGGACAGGGGAGGTTTTAGCCAAAAACATTCAGTACTTC. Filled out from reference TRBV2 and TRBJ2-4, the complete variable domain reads EPEVTQTPSHQVTQMGQEVILRCVPISNHLYFYWYRQILGQKVEFLVSFYNNEISEKSEIFDDQFSVERPDGSNFTLKIRSTKLEDSAMYFCASRTGEVLAKNIQYFGAGTRLSVL.

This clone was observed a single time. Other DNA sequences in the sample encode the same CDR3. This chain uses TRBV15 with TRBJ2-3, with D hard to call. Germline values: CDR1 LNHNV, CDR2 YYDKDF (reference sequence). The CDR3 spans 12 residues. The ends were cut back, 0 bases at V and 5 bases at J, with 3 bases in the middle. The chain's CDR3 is CATSRDQDTQYF. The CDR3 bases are TGTGCCACCAGCAGAGATCAAGATACGCAGTATTTT.

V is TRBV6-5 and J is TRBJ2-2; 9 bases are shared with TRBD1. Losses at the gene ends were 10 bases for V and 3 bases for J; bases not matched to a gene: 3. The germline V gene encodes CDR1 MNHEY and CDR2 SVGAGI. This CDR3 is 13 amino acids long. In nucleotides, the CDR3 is TGTGCCACCCGGGACAGGGACACCGGGGAGCTGTTTTTT. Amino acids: CATRDRDTGELFF.

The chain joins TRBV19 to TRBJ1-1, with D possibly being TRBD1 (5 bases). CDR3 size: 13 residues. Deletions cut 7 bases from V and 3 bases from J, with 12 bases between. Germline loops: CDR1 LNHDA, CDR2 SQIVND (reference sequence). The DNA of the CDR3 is TGTGCCAGTAAAGTTGGGGCGGACACTGAAGCTTTCTTT. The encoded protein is CASKVGADTEAFF.

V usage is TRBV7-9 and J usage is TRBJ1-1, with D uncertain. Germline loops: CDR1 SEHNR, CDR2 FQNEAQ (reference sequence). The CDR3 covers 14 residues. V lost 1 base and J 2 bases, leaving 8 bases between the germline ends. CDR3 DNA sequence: TGTGCCAGCAGCTTAGGCACGCTAAACACTGAAGCTTTCTTT. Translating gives CASSLGTLNTEAFF.

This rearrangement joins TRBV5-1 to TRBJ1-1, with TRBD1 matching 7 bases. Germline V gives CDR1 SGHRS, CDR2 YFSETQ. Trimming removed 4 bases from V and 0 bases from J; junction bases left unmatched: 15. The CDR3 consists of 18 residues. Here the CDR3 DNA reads TGCGCCAGCAGCCGCCCCAGGGGACAGCCCCTCATGAACACTGAAGCTTTCTTT. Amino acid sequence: CASSRPRGQPLMNTEAFF.

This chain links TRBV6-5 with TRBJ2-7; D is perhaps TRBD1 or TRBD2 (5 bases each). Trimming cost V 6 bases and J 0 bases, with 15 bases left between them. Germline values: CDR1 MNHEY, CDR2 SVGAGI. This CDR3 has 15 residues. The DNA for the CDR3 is TGTGCCAGCAGGAGAGGGGCCTTAAGCTCCTACGAGCAGTACTTC. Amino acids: CASRRGALSSYEQYF.

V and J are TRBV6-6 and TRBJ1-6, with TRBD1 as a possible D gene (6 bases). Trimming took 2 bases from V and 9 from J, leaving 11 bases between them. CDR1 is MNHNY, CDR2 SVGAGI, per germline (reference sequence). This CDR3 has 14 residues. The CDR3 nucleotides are TGTGCCAGCAGTTACGGGGGCCCGGGTTCACCCCTCCACTTT. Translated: CASSYGGPGSPLHF.

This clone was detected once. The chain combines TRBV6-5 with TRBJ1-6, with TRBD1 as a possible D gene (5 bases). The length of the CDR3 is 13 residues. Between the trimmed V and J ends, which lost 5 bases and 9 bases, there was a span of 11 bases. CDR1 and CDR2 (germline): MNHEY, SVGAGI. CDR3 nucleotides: TGTGCCAGCAGTGGGGCCCGCGGTTCACCCCTCCACTTT. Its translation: CASSGARGSPLHF.

CDR3 region: CASSQGQGTSTDTQYF. The CDR3 nucleotides are TGTGCCAGCAGCCAAGGACAGGGTACTAGCACAGATACGCAGTATTTT. The rearrangement links TRBV2 to TRBJ2-3; 8 positions match TRBD1. With V trimmed by 6 bases and J by 0 bases, 8 bases remained unmatched. The germline CDR1 and CDR2 sequences are SNHLY and FYNNEI. This CDR3 spans 16 amino acids.

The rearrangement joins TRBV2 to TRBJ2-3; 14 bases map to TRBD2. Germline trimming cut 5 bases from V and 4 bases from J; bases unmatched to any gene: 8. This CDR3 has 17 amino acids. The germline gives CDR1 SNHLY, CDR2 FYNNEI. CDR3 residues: CASSLGTSGSIADTQYF. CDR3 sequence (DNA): TGTGCCAGCAGTCTCGGGACTAGCGGGAGTATAGCAGATACGCAGTATTTT.

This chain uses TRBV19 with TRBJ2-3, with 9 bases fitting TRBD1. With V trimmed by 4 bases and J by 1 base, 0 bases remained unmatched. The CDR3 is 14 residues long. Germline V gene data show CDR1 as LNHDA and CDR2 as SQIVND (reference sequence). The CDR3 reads CASSRQGGTDTQYF. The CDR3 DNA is TGTGCCAGTAGTAGACAGGGGGGCACAGATACGCAGTATTTT.

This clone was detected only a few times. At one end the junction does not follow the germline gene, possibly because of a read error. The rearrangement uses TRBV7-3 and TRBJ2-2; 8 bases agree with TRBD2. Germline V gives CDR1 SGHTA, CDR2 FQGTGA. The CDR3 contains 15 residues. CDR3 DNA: TGTGCCAGCAGCGTAACCGGAGCGGGGGCCGGGGAGCTGTTTTTT. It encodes CASSVTGAGAGELFF.

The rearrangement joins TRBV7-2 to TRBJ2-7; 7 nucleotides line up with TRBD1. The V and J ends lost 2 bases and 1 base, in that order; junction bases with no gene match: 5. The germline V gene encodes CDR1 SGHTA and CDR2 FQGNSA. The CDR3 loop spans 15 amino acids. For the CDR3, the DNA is TGTGCCAGCAGCTTAAGGGGGCCCACTTCCTACGAGCAGTACTTC. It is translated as CASSLRGPTSYEQYF.

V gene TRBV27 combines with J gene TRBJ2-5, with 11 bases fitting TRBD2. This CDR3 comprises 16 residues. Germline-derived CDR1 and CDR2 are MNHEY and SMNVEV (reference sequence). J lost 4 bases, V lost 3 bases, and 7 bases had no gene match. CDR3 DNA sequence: TGTGCCAGCAGTTTGGATTCTAGCGGGAGGACAGAGACCCAGTACTTC. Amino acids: CASSLDSSGRTETQYF.

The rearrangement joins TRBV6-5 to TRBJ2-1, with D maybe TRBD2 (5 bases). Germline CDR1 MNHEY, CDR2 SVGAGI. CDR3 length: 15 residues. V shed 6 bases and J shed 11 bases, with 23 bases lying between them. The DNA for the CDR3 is TGTGCCAGCAGCCCCGACATACAGCGGCCCTCGAAGCAGTTCTTC. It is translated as CASSPDIQRPSKQFF.

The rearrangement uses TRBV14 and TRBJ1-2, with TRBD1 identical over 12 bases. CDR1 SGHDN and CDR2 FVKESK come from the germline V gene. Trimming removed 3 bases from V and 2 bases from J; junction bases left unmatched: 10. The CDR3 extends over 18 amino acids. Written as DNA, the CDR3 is TGTGCCAGCAGCCATCCTCCGGGACAGGGGGCTAGGAACTATGGCTACACCTTC. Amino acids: CASSHPPGQGARNYGYTF.

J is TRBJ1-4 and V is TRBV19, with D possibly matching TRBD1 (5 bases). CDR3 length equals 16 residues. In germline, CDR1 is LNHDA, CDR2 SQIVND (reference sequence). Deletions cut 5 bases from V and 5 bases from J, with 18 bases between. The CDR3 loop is CASSLRTGGLNEKLFF. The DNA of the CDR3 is TGTGCCAGTAGTCTCCGGACCGGGGGACTCAATGAAAAACTGTTTTTT. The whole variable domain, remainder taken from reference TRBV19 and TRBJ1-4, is DGGITQSPKYLFRKEGQNVTLSCEQNLNHDAMYWYRQDPGQGLRLIYYSQIVNDFQKGDIAEGYSVSREKKESFPLTVTSAQKNPTAFYLCASSLRTGGLNEKLFFGSGTQLSVL.

The DNA for the CDR3 is TGCGCCAGCAGTTACGGCCACCTGGGGCTAGAGACCCAGTACTTC. It specifies CASSYGHLGLETQYF. The chain employs TRBV5-1 and TRBJ2-5; D might be TRBD1 (5 bases). The V end was cut by 5 bases, the J end by 4 bases, with 18 bases between. Germline V gives CDR1 SGHRS, CDR2 YFSETQ. This CDR3 contains 15 residues.

The CDR3 sequence: CASSASSLAGYEQYF. As DNA, the CDR3 is TGTGCCAGCAGTGCTTCCTCTTTGGCGGGCTACGAGCAGTACTTC. The rearrangement uses TRBV2 and TRBJ2-7, with D maybe TRBD2 (5 bases). Germline CDR1 is SNHLY and CDR2 is FYNNEI. V was cut by 4 bases and J by 3 bases, with 16 bases left in between. The CDR3 runs to 15 residues.